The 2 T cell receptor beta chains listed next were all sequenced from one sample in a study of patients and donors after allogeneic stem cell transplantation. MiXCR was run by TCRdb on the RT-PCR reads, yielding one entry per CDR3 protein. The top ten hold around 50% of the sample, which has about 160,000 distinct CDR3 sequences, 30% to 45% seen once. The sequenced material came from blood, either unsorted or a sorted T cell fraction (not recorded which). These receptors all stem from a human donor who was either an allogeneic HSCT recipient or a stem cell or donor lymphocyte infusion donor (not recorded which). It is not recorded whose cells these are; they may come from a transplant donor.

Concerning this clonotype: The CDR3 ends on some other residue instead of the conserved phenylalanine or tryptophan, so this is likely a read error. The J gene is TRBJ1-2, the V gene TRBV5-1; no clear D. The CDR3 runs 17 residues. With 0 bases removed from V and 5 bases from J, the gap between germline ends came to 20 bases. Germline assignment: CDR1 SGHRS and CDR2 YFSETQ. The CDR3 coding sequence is TGCGCCAGCAGCTTGGGTTACGGGCTCTCCTCCGAATATGGCTACACCTCC. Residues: CASSLGYGLSSEYGYTS.

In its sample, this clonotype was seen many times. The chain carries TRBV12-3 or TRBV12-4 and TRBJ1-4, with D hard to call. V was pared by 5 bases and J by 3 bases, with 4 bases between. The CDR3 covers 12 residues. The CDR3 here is CASSLSNEKLFF. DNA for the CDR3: TGTGCCAGCAGTCTCTCTAATGAAAAACTGTTTTTT.